This TCR beta chain was recovered during a study of blood T cell repertoires in COVID-19. On the study more broadly: Nucleic acid was either cDNA or gDNA, and it came from T cells, B-cell-depleted T cells, or PBMCs.

As processed by the authors: Reference gene primer amplification in the assay estimated nucleated cell counts. Measured with immunoSEQ multiplex PCR; TCRdb has only the in-frame clones, and not every one. Clonal size and the V and J genes are those of that table, whereas D and trimming came from the DNA. The table lists roughly 180,000 clones, less than 85% of them singletons, with roughly 18% in the top ten. The junction had 5 bases not matched to a gene; V was cut back by 4 bases and J by 6 bases. The germline V gene encodes CDR1 MNHEY and CDR2 SMNVEV (reference sequence). The CDR3 contains 13 residues. Participants reported their clinical history, and cohort assignment relied on those reports. Resolution of symptoms, clearance, or two negative PCRs was present in recovered Cohort 3 donors.

The source is a man aged 55-75 years who had recovered from COVID-19. Sequencing used PBMCs or T cells enriched from blood (not recorded which). The chain has TRBV27 and TRBJ2-7; TRBD2 matches at 8 bases. The CDR3, as DNA: TGTGCCAGCAGTTATCTAGCGGGCTCCGAGCAGTACTTC. The encoded protein is CASSYLAGSEQYF.